This T cell receptor beta chain was sequenced in a study of shared clonotypes between healthy human individuals. Study-wide findings and caveats: Rarefaction analysis demonstrated incomplete sorted-subset sequencing notwithstanding large depth.

To note about this clone: Its antigen is currently unknown.

The assay was immunoSEQ multiplex PCR, and TCRdb's table has in-frame clones only and misses some. The sample has 950,000 to 1,300,000 clones, about 77% seen once. V was shortened by 1 base and J by 2 bases, with 21 bases between the two germline ends. The CDR3 loop spans 19 amino acids. Germline V gene lookup returns CDR1 MGHRA and CDR2 YSYEKL. The chain recombines TRBV4-1 with TRBJ1-5; D may be TRBD1 (6 bases). The sequence came from a man between 18 and 35 years old in good health. The sample comprised memory CD4+ T cells sorted from blood. Subset here: CD45RA-negative fraction. Written as DNA, the CDR3 is TGCGCCAGCAGCCAAGTCCCCGGAATAGGGGGTCTAGGCAATCAGCCCCAGCATTTT. Translation: CASSQVPGIGGLGNQPQHF.